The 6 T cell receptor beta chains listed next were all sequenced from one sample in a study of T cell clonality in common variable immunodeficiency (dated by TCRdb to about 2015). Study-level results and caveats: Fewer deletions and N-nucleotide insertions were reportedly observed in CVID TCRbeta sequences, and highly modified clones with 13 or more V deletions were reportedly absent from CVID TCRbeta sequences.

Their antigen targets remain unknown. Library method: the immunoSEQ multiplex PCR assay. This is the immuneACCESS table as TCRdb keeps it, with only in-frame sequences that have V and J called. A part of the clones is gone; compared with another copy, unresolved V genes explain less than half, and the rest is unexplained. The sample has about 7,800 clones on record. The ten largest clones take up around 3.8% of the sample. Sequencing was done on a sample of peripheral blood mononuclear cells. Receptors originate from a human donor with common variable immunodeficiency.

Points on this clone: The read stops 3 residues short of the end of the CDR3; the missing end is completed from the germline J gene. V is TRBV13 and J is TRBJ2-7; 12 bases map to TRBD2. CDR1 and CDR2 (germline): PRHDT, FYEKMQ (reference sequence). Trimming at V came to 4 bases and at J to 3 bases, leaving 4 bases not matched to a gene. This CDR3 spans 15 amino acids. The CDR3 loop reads CASSSRLAGVYEQYF. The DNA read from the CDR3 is TGTGCCAGCAGCTCCAGACTAGCGGGAGTCTACGAG.

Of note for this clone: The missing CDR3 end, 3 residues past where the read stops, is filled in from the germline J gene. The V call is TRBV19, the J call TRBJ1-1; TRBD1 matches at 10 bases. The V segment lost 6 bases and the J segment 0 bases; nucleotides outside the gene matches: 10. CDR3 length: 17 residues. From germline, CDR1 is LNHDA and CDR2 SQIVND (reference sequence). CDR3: CASSLRGQGLMNTEAFF. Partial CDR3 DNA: TGTGCCAGTAGCCTGAGGGGACAGGGGTTAATGAACACTGAA.

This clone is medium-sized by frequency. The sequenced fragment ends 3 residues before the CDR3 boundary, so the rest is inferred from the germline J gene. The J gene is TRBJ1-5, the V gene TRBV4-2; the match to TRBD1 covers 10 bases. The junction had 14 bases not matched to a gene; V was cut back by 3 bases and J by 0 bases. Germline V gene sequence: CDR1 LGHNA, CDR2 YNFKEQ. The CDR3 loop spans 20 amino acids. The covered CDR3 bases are TGTGCCAGCAGCCACACGCTGATGACAGGGGGCGACTATAGCAATCAGCCC. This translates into CASSHTLMTGGDYSNQP. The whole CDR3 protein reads CASSHTLMTGGDYSNQPQHF.

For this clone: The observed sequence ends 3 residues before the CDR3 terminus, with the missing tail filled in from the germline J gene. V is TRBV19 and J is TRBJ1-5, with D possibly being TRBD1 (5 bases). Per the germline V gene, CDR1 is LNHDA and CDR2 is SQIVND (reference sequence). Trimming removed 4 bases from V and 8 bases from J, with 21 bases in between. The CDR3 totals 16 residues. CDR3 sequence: CASSRVRLGRGEPQHF. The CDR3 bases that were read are TGTGCCAGTAGTAGGGTTAGGTTGGGGCGGGGAGAGCCC. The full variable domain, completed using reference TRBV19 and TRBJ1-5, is DGGITQSPKYLFRKEGQNVTLSCEQNLNHDAMYWYRQDPGQGLRLIYYSQIVNDFQKGDIAEGYSVSREKKESFPLTVTSAQKNPTAFYLCASSRVRLGRGEPQHFGDGTRLSIL.

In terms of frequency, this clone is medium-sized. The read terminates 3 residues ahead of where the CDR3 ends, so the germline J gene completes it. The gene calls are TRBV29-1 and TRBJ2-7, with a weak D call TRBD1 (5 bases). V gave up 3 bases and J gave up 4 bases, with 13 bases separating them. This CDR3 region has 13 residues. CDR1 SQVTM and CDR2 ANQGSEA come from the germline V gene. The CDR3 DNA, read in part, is TGCAGCGTTGATTCAGGGAAGCCGTACGAG. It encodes CSVDSGKPYE. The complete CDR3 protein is CSVDSGKPYEQYF.

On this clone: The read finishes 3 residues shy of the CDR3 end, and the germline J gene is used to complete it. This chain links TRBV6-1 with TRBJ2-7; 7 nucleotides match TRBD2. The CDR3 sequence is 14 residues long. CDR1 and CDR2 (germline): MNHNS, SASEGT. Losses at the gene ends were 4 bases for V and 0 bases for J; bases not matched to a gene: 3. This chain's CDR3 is CASSGSGHSYEQYF. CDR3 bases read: TGTGCCAGCAGTGGTAGCGGGCACTCCTACGAG.